Here is one T cell receptor (beta chain) with its context. The sample is drawn from a study of blood T cell repertoires in COVID-19. Trimming pared 1 base from V and 5 bases from J, leaving 9 bases between. The germline V gene encodes CDR1 MNHEY and CDR2 SMNVEV (reference sequence). CDR3 length: 13 amino acids. Profiling relied on immunoSEQ multiplex PCR, and the TCRdb table lists in-frame clones only, not all of them. The table has roughly 100,000 clones, more than 85% seen once. The sequence was collected from a man younger than 30 with acute or convalescent COVID-19. V and J are TRBV27 and TRBJ2-7; TRBD2 might be the D (5 bases). Sequencing was carried out using peripheral blood. The CDR3, as DNA: TGTGCCAGCAGTTTATGGGCGAGGGACGAGCAGTACTTC. Its translation is CASSLWARDEQYF.